This TCR beta chain comes out of a study of tumor and adjacent non-tumor tissue in lung cancer. Germline loops: CDR1 MGHRA, CDR2 YSYEKL. The CDR3 sequence runs 18 residues, both termini included. A modified ARM-PCR protocol with three rounds of nested PCR amplified TCRbeta. Each CDR3 protein is one row after TCRdb ran MiXCR on the multiplex PCR reads. The top ten hold roughly 42% of the sample, which has around 40,000 distinct CDR3 sequences, less than 65% seen once. Study-wide results and caveats: Tumor repertoires had a smaller top 100 clone share than normal lung.

No cell sorting was done before RNA was extracted from the tissue. More than 3 cm separated this lung sample from the edge of the tumor. Regarding this clonotype: Its target is not known. Since no conserved phenylalanine or tryptophan closes the CDR3, a read error is the likely cause. No DNA is shown, since the ends of the CDR3 on it are uncertain; the CDR3 is the one TCRdb lists.

This sequence joins TRBV4-1 and TRBJ2-3; the D call in the table, TRBD1, was not verified against the DNA. This TCR derives from a man in his forties or fifties with non-small cell lung cancer. The sample was distant non-tumor lung tissue. CDR3: CASSQEWGGQGVLDTQCS.